The 7 T cell receptor beta chains below come from one sample, sequenced in a study of long-term antiretroviral therapy in people with HIV. Sequencing relied on immunoSEQ assay v3.0, run at survey level. Profiled with immunoSEQ multiplex PCR; TCRdb holds only in-frame clones, not every one. The sample lists 29,000 or so clones, approximately 94% occurring once. The sequenced sample was unsorted PBMCs, obtained approximately 7.1 years after starting antiretroviral therapy. Receptors were obtained from a man between 50 and 59 years old with HIV.

V gene TRBV5-1 combines with J gene TRBJ2-7, with D hard to call. Deletions cut 5 bases from V and 7 bases from J, with 16 bases between. Per the germline V gene, CDR1 is SGHRS and CDR2 is YFSETQ. The CDR3 has 13 amino acids. Here the CDR3 DNA reads TGCGCCAGCAGACCCGACACGACTGGTGAGCAGTACTTC. Encoded protein: CASRPDTTGEQYF.

The V call is TRBV15, the J call TRBJ1-2, with D tentatively TRBD1 (6 bases). CDR3 length: 15 residues. Germline values: CDR1 LNHNV, CDR2 YYDKDF (reference sequence). The V end was cut by 0 bases, the J end by 8 bases, with 16 bases between. The chain's CDR3 is CATSRDHMETGGYTF. As DNA, the CDR3 is TGTGCCACCAGCAGAGATCATATGGAAACAGGGGGCTACACCTTC.

This clone was seen just once. The chain combines TRBV11-2 with TRBJ2-1; maybe TRBD2 (5 bases). Germline V gives CDR1 SGHAT, CDR2 FQNNGV. The CDR3 loop spans 14 amino acids. Trimming cost V 5 bases and J 8 bases, with 16 bases left between them. The CDR3 DNA reads as TGTGCCAGCAGCCCCAGGAGAGGGTGGGATGAGCAGTTCTTC. Translating it yields CASSPRRGWDEQFF.

J is TRBJ1-3 and V is TRBV4-2, with TRBD1 as a possible D gene (5 bases). V shed 5 bases and J shed 0 bases, with 20 bases lying between them. Germline CDR1 and CDR2: LGHNA and YNFKEQ. This CDR3 spans 18 amino acids. The CDR3 loop is CASSFEPQDISSGNTIYF. The CDR3 DNA sequence: TGTGCCAGCAGCTTCGAGCCCCAGGACATAAGCTCTGGAAACACCATATATTTT.

The chain joins TRBV5-6 to TRBJ1-4; the D gene is possibly TRBD1 (5 bases). The V and J ends lost 0 bases and 4 bases respectively, with 16 bases between them. This CDR3 region has 17 residues. Germline V gives CDR1 SGHDT, CDR2 YYEEEE. Here the CDR3 DNA reads TGTGCCAGCAGCTTGGCCATCCGGGAGGGACGTAATGAAAAACTGTTTTTT. Its protein is CASSLAIREGRNEKLFF.

A remark on this clone: The same CDR3 arises from other DNA sequences in this sample as well. This sequence joins TRBV6-5 and TRBJ1-1; the D gene is possibly TRBD1 (5 bases). V lost 0 bases, J lost 3 bases, and 8 bases lay in between. This CDR3 comprises 14 residues. In germline, CDR1 is MNHEY, CDR2 SVGAGI. CDR3 loop: CASSYSRGDTEAFF. The CDR3 nucleotides read TGTGCCAGCAGTTACTCGAGAGGGGACACTGAAGCTTTCTTT.

J is TRBJ2-1 and V is TRBV2; D is unclear. Germline CDR1 reads SNHLY; CDR2 reads FYNNEI. The CDR3 is made up of 9 amino acids. V shed 7 bases and J shed 9 bases, with 4 bases lying between them. Here the CDR3 DNA reads TGTGCCAGCACGGCTGAGCAGTTCTTC. Residues: CASTAEQFF.